This passage covers 14 T cell receptor beta chains from one sample sequenced in a study of cytomegalovirus exposure and HLA in healthy donors. Both 60 Vbeta primers and 13 Jbeta primers went into the PCR. Measured with immunoSEQ multiplex PCR; TCRdb has only the in-frame clones, and not every one. Of about 110,000 clones listed, approximately 80% are singletons. The specimen sequenced was PBMCs. The receptors stem from a man in his sixties in good health and CMV-seronegative.

The chain recombines TRBV7-9 with TRBJ1-2; 10 nucleotides align to TRBD1. CDR3 length equals 15 residues. The V and J ends lost 5 bases and 3 bases, in that order; junction bases with no gene match: 6. Germline loops: CDR1 SEHNR, CDR2 FQNEAQ (reference sequence). The chain's CDR3 is CASSPPTGGDYGYTF. The CDR3 DNA is TGTGCCAGCAGCCCACCGACAGGGGGCGACTATGGCTACACCTTC.

The V gene is TRBV11-1, the J gene TRBJ2-5; a weak D match, TRBD2 (6 bases). Germline V CDR1 and CDR2: SGHAT, FQDESV (reference sequence). This CDR3 is built from 14 residues. Trimming removed 7 bases at V and 2 bases at J, with 14 bases between. The CDR3 region is CASNPTREQETQYF. The CDR3 region has the DNA TGTGCCAGCAACCCTACCCGGGAGCAAGAGACCCAGTACTTC.

This chain joins TRBV19 and TRBJ2-5, with 10 bases aligning to TRBD2. Germline trimming cut 3 bases from V and 7 bases from J; bases unmatched to any gene: 11. Germline values: CDR1 LNHDA, CDR2 SQIVND (reference sequence). The length of the CDR3 is 16 residues. CDR3 region: CASSIFASGGGGTQYF. In DNA form, the CDR3 reads TGTGCCAGTAGTATCTTCGCTAGCGGGGGCGGAGGGACCCAGTACTTC.

The V call is TRBV5-1, the J call TRBJ2-3, with D maybe TRBD2 (7 bases). This CDR3 spans 14 amino acids. The V end was cut by 3 bases, the J end by 3 bases, with 11 bases between. CDR1 is SGHRS, CDR2 YFSETQ, per germline. CDR3 sequence: CASSSGGLTDTQYF. Written as DNA, the CDR3 is TGCGCCAGCAGCTCGGGGGGCCTTACAGATACGCAGTATTTT.

This chain links TRBV7-2 with TRBJ1-1; D might be TRBD1 (6 bases). Germline-derived CDR1 and CDR2 are SGHTA and FQGNSA. This CDR3 spans 15 amino acids. Deletions cut 7 bases from V and 5 bases from J, with 20 bases between. CDR3 DNA: TGTGCCAGCATCGGAGGGGGGGGAGGAGAGACTGAAGCTTTCTTT. Residues: CASIGGGGGETEAFF. The variable domain in full, completed from reference TRBV7-2 and TRBJ1-1, reads GAGVSQSPSNKVTEKGKDVELRCDPISGHTALYWYRQSLGQGLEFLIYFQGNSAPDKSGLPSDRFSAERTGGSVSTLTIQRTQQEDSAVYLCASIGGGGGETEAFFGQGTRLTVV.

The V call is TRBV28, the J call TRBJ2-3, with 8 bases lining up with TRBD2. Looked up from germline, CDR1 is MDHEN and CDR2 is SYDVKM. V gave up 5 bases and J gave up 6 bases; unmatched junction bases: 10. The CDR3 loop spans 15 amino acids. CDR3 DNA: TGTGCCAGCAGTACCCCCGGGGGGGCGGGGGATACGCAGTATTTT. It encodes CASSTPGGAGDTQYF. Variable domain in full (rest from reference TRBV28 and TRBJ2-3): DVKVTQSSRYLVKRTGEKVFLECVQDMDHENMFWYRQDPGLGLRLIYFSYDVKMKEKGDIPEGYSVSREKKERFSLILESASTNQTSMYLCASSTPGGAGDTQYFGPGTRLTVL.

V usage is TRBV7-3 and J usage is TRBJ2-1; 8 bases line up with TRBD1. This CDR3 comprises 12 residues. V lost 3 bases and J lost 15; bases outside the gene matches: 7. The germline V gene has CDR1 SGHTA and CDR2 FQGTGA. The chain's CDR3 is CASSFGDRSLFF. The CDR3 coding sequence is TGTGCCAGCAGCTTCGGGGACAGGAGCCTGTTCTTC.

The chain is built from TRBV7-9 and TRBJ2-3; D is unclear. The length of the CDR3 is 16 residues. V lost 10 bases, J lost 1 base, and 21 bases lay in between. Germline CDR1 reads SEHNR; CDR2 reads FQNEAQ (reference sequence). The CDR3 nucleotides read TGTGCCAACGACAATCATCTGGGTTCGGGCACAGATACGCAGTATTTT. Translating it yields CANDNHLGSGTDTQYF.

The rearrangement links TRBV7-9 to TRBJ1-6; TRBD1 aligns across 8 bases. Germline-derived CDR1 and CDR2 are SEHNR and FQNEAQ (reference sequence). This CDR3 is built from 14 residues. The J segment lost 9 bases and the V segment lost 5 bases, leaving 6 bases of the junction unmatched. The CDR3 loop is CASSLVQGASPLHF. CDR3 bases: TGTGCCAGCAGCCTCGTTCAGGGGGCTTCACCCCTCCACTTT.

In DNA, the CDR3 is TGTGCCAGTAGGGGGTGGTACCAAGAGACCCAGTACTTC. Encoded protein: CASRGWYQETQYF. V usage is TRBV6-4 and J usage is TRBJ2-5, with a tentative D call TRBD1 (6 bases). Germline CDR1 and CDR2: MRHNA and SNTAGT. V dropped 9 bases and J dropped 0 bases, with 11 bases sitting between them. This CDR3 spans 13 amino acids.

The rearrangement uses TRBV7-2 and TRBJ1-5; 7 bases are shared with TRBD1. The CDR3 covers 16 residues. In germline, CDR1 is SGHTA, CDR2 FQGNSA. Trimming at V came to 4 bases and at J to 2 bases, leaving 8 bases not matched to a gene. The CDR3 here is CASSSQTGQGNQPQHF. CDR3 DNA: TGTGCCAGCAGCTCCCAGACAGGGCAGGGCAATCAGCCCCAGCATTTT.

The chain is built from TRBV6-1 and TRBJ1-1, with TRBD1 matching over 9 bases. J gave up 5 bases and V 4 bases, and 5 bases lay outside the gene matches. Germline CDR1 reads MNHNS; CDR2 reads SASEGT. This CDR3 comprises 14 residues. CDR3 in DNA: TGTGCCAGCAGTGTGGGACAGGGAGGGACTGAAGCTTTCTTT. Its translation is CASSVGQGGTEAFF.

This clone was seen once. The chain couples TRBV5-6 to TRBJ2-5, with D possibly TRBD1 on 5 matching bases. Trimming stripped 5 bases from V and 2 bases from J, with 22 bases between. From germline, CDR1 is SGHDT and CDR2 YYEEEE. There are 17 residues in the CDR3. The DNA of the CDR3 is TGTGCCAGCAGTTATACAAAACGGACAAGGGGACAAGAGACCCAGTACTTC. It encodes CASSYTKRTRGQETQYF.

This clone was counted only a few times. The V gene is TRBV7-2, the J gene TRBJ1-1; D unclear. Trimming stripped 5 bases from V and 5 bases from J, with 12 bases between. The CDR3 length is 13 residues. The germline gives CDR1 SGHTA, CDR2 FQGNSA. The CDR3 DNA follows: TGTGCCAGCAGCGGAGCGGACTTGACTGAAGCTTTCTTT. Its translation: CASSGADLTEAFF.